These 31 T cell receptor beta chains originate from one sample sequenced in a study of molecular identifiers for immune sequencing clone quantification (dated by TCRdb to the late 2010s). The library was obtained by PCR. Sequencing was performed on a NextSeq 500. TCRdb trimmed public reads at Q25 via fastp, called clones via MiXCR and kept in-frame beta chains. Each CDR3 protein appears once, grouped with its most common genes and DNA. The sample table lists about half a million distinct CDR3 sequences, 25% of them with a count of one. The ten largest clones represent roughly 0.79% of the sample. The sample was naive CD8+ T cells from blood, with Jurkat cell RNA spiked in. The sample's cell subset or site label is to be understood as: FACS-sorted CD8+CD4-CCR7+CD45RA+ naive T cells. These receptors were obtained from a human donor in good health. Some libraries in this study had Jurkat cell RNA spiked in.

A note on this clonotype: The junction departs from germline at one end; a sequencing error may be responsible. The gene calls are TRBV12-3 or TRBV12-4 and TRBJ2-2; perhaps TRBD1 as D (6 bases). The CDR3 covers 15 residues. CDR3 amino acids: CASSLYRVDTGKLFF. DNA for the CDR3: TGTGCCAGCAGTCTCTACAGGGTGGACACCGGGAAGCTGTTTTTT.

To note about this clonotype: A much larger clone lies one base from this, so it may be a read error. CDR3 residues: CSVESDHAGELFF. The CDR3 DNA follows: TGCAGCGTTGAAAGTGATCACGCCGGGGAGCTGTTTTTT. The chain combines TRBV29-1 with TRBJ2-2; the D is unclear. Germline V gives CDR1 SQVTM, CDR2 ANQGSEA. This CDR3 is built from 13 residues. Trimming left V 2 bases short and J 6 bases short, with 10 bases between.

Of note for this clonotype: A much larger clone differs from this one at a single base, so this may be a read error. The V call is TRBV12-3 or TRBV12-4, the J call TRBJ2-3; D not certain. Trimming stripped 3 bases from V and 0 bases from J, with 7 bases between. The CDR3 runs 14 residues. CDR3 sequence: CASSFDTSTDTQYF. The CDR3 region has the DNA TGTGCCAGCAGTTTTGACACTAGCACAGATACGCAGTATTTT.

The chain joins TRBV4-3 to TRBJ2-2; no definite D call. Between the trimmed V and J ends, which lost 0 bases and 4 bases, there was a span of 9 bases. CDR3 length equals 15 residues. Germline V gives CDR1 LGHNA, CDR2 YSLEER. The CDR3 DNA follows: TGCGCCAGCAGCCAAGATCCAACTGTCACCGGGGAGCTGTTTTTT. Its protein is CASSQDPTVTGELFF.

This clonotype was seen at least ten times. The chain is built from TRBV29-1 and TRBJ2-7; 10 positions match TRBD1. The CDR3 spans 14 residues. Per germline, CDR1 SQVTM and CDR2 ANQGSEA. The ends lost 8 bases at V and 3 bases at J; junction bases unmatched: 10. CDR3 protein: CSSDGWTGGYEQYF. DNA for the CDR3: TGCAGCTCCGATGGGTGGACAGGGGGCTACGAGCAGTACTTC.

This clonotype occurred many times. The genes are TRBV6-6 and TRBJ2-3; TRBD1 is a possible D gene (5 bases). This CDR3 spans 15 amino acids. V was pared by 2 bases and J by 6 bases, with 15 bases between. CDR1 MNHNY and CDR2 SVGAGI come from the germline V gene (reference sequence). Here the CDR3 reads CASSYAKAKGDTQYF. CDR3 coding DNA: TGTGCCAGCAGTTACGCGAAGGCCAAGGGGGATACGCAGTATTTT.

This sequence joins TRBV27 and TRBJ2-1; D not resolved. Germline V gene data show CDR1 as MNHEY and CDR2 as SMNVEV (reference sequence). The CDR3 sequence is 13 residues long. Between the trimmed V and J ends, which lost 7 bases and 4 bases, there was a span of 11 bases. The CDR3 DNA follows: TGTGCCAGCAATCCCGGCCAGTACAATGAGCAGTTCTTC. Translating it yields CASNPGQYNEQFF.

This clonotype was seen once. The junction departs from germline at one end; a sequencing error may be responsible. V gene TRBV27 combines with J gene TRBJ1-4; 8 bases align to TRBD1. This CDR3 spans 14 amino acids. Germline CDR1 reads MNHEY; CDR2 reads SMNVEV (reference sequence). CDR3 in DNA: TGTGCCAGCAGTTTCGCAGGGGGCGATGAAAAACTGCTTTTT. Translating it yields CASSFAGGDEKLLF.

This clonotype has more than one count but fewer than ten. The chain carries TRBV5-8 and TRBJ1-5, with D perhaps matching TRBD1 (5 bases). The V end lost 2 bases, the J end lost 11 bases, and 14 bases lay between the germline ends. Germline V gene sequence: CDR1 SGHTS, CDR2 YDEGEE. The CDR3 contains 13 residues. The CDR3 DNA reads TGTGCCAGCAGCTTAAGGGGAAGATCGGCCCAGCATTTT. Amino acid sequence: CASSLRGRSAQHF.

CDR3 protein: CASSLRTGGKEQYF. Here the CDR3 DNA reads TGTGCCAGCAGTTTGAGGACAGGGGGCAAGGAGCAGTACTTC. This sequence joins TRBV6-5 and TRBJ2-7; TRBD1 agrees at 11 bases. J was trimmed by 7 bases and V by 4 bases; bases with no gene match: 6. The CDR3 covers 14 residues. Germline V gene data show CDR1 as MNHEY and CDR2 as SVGAGI.

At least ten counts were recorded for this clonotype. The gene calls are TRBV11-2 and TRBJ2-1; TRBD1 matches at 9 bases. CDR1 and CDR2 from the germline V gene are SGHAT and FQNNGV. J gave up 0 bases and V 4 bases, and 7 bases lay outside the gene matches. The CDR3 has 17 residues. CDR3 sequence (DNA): TGTGCCAGCAGCTCTCGGACAGGGGTGAGCTCCTACAATGAGCAGTTCTTC. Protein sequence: CASSSRTGVSSYNEQFF.

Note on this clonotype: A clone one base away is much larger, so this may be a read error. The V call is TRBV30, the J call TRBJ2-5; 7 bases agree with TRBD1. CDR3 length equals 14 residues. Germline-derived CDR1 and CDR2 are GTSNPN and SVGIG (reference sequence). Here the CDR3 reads CAWTPGQTQETQNF. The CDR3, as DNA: TGTGCCTGGACCCCGGGACAGACACAAGAGACCCAGAACTTC.

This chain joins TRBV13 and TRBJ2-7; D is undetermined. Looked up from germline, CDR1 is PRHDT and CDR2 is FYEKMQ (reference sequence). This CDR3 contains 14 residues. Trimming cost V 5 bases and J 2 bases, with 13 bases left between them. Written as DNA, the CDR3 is TGTGCCAGCAGCACCGGCGGCACCCCCTACGAGCAGTACTTC. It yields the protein CASSTGGTPYEQYF.

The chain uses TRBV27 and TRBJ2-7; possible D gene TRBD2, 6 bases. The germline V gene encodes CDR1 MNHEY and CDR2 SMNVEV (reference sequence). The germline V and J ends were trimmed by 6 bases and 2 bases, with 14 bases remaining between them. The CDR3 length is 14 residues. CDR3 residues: CASRYRGTPYEQYF. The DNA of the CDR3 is TGTGCCAGCAGATATCGGGGGACCCCCTACGAGCAGTACTTC.

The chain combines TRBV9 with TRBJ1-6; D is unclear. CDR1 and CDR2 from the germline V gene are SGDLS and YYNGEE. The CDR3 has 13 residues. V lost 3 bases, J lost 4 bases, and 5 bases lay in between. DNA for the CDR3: TGTGCCAGCAGCGAAATGTATAATTCACCCCTCCACTTT. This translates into CASSEMYNSPLHF.

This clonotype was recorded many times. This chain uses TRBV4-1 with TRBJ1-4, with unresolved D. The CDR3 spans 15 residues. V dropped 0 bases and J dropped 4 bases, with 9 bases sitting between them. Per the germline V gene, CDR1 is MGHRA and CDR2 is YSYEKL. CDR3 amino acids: CASSQERGDNEKLFF. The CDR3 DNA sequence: TGCGCCAGCAGCCAAGAACGCGGTGATAATGAAAAACTGTTTTTT.

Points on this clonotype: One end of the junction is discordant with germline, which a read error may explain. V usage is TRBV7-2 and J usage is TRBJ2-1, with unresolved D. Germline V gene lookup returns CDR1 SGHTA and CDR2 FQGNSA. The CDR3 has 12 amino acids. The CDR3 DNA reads TGTGCCAGCAGCCCCGTCGTCTATGAGCGGTTCTTC. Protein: CASSPVVYERFF.

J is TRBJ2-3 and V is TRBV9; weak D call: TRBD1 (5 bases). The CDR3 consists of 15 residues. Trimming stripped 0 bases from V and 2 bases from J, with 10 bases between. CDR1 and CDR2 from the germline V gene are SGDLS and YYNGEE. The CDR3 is CASSVAGRVTDTQYF. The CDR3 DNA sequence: TGTGCCAGCAGCGTAGCTGGCAGGGTCACAGATACGCAGTATTTT.

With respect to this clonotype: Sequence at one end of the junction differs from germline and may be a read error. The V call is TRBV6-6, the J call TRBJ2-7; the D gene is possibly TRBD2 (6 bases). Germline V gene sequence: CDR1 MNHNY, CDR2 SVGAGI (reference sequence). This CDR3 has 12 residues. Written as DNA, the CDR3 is TGTGCCGGCAGTGGGGACTTCTACGAGCAGTACTTC. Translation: CAGSGDFYEQYF.

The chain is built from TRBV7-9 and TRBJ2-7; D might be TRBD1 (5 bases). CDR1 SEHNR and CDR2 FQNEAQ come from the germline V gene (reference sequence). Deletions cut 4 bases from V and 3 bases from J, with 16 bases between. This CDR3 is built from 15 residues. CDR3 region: CASSSFDRANYEQYF. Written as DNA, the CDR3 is TGTGCCAGCAGCTCCTTCGACAGAGCTAACTACGAGCAGTACTTC.

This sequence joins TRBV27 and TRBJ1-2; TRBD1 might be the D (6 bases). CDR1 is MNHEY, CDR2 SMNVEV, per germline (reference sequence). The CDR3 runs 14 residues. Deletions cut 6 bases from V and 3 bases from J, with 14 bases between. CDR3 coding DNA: TGTGCCAGCAGACAGAGTAGGGGGTACTATGGCTACACCTTC. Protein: CASRQSRGYYGYTF.

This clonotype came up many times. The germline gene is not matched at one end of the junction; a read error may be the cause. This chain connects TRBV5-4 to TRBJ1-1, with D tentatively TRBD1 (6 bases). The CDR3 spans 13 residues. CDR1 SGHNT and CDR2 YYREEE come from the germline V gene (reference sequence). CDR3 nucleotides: TGTGCCAGCAGCTGGAAGCTACAGGGTGATTGGGTCTTT. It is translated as CASSWKLQGDWVF.

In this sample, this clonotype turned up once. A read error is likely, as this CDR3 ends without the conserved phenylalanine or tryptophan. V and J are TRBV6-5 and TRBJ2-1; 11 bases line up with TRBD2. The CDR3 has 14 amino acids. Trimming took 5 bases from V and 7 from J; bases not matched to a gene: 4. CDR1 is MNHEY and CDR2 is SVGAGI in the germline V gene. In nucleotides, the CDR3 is TGTGCCAGCAGTATAGCGGGGGGGGTGAATGAGCAGTTCTTA. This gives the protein CASSIAGGVNEQFL.

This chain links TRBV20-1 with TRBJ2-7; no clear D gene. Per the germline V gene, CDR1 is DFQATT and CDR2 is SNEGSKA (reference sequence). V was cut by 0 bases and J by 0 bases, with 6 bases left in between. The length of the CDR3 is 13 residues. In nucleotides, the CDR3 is TGCAGTGCTAGAGATGTAGTCTCCTACGAGCAGTACTTC. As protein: CSARDVVSYEQYF.

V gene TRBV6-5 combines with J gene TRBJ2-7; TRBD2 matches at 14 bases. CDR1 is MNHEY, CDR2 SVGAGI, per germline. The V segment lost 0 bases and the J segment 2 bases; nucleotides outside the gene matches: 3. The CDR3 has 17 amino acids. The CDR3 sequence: CASSYSPGLAGAYEQYF. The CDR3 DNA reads TGTGCCAGCAGTTACTCTCCGGGACTAGCGGGAGCCTACGAGCAGTACTTC.

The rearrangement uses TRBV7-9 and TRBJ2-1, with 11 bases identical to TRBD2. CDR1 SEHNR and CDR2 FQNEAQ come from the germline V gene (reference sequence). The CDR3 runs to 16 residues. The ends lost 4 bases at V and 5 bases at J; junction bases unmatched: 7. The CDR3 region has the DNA TGTGCCAGCAGCTCGAGTACTAGCGGGGGCCACAATGAGCAGTTCTTC. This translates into CASSSSTSGGHNEQFF.

The CDR3 here is CASSSRLAGVKETQYF. In DNA, the CDR3 is TGTGCCAGCAGCTCCAGACTAGCGGGAGTAAAAGAGACCCAGTACTTC. The chain couples TRBV5-6 to TRBJ2-5; the match to TRBD2 covers 12 bases. The trim removed 3 bases at V and 3 bases at J, leaving 6 bases unmatched. CDR1 and CDR2 from the germline V gene are SGHDT and YYEEEE. The CDR3 is 16 amino acids.

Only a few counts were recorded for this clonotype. CDR3 DNA sequence: TGTGCCAGCAGTTTATTAGTGCCCGGGGGGACCAAAAACATTCAGTACTTC. Protein product: CASSLLVPGGTKNIQYF. The rearrangement links TRBV27 to TRBJ2-4, with 7 bases lining up with TRBD2. CDR3 length: 17 amino acids. Germline CDR1 MNHEY, CDR2 SMNVEV (reference sequence). V dropped 1 base and J dropped 2; count of bases not matched to a gene: 8.

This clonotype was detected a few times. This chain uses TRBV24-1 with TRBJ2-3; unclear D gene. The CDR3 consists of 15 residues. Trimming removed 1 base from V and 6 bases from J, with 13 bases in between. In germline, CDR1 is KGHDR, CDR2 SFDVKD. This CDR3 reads CATSDFTVGSDTQYF. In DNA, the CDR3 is TGTGCCACCAGTGATTTCACCGTGGGGTCGGATACGCAGTATTTT.

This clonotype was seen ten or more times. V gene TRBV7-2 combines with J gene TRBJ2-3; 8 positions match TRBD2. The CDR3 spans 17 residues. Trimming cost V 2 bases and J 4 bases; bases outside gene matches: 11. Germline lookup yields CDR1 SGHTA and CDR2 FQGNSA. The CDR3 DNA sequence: TGTGCCAGCAGCTTATCTAGCGGGCCCCTCGCCCCAGATACGCAGTATTTT. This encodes CASSLSSGPLAPDTQYF.

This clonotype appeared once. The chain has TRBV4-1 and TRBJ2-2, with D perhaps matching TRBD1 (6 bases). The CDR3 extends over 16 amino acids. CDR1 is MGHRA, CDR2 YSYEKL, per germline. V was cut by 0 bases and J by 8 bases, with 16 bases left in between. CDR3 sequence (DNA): TGCGCCAGCAGCCAAGAGAACAGTAGGGGGTTGGGGGAGCTGTTTTTT. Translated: CASSQENSRGLGELFF.